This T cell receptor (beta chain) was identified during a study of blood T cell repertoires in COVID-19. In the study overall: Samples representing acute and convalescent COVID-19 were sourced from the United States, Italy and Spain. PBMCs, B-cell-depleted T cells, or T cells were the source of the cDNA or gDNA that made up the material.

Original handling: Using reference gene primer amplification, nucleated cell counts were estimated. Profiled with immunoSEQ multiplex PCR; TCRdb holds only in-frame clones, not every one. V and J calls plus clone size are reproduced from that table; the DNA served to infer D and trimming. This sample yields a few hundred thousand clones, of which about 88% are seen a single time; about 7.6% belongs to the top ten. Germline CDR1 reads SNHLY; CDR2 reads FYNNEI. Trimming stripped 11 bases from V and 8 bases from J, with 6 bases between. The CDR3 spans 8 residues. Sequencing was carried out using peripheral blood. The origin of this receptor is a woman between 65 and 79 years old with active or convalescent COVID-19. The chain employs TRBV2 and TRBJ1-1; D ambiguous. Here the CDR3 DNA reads TGTGCCGGTCGGGAAGCTTTCTTT. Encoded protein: CAGREAFF.